These 11 T cell receptor beta chains were all obtained from the same sample, sequenced in a study of molecular identifiers for immune sequencing clone quantification. TCRdb reanalysed the PCR reads using MiXCR and keeps one entry per CDR3 protein. The sample contains 80,000 to 100,000 distinct CDR3 sequences, roughly a quarter of which appear only once. The sample consisted of naive CD8+ T cells from blood, with Jurkat cell RNA spiked in. Noted subset: FACS-sorted CD8+CD4-CCR7+CD45RA+ naive T cells. Receptor source: a human donor in good health. Some libraries in this study had Jurkat cell RNA spiked in.

This clonotype was observed a few times. This chain uses TRBV19 with TRBJ2-7, with D possibly matching TRBD1 (5 bases). This CDR3 contains 16 residues. Trimming pared 4 bases from V and 2 bases from J, leaving 18 bases between. Per the germline V gene, CDR1 is LNHDA and CDR2 is SQIVND (reference sequence). CDR3 in amino acids: CASSTKQDPRTYEQYF. The CDR3 nucleotides are TGTGCCAGTAGTACAAAACAGGACCCCCGAACCTACGAGCAGTACTTC.

The chain has TRBV11-2 and TRBJ2-7; tentatively, D is TRBD2 (6 bases). CDR3 length equals 14 residues. The germline V gene has CDR1 SGHAT and CDR2 FQNNGV. V lost 5 bases and J lost 5, with 16 bases in between. DNA of the CDR3: TGTGCCAGCAGCCCCGCCCCGGGGGTCCACGAGCAGTACTTC. Protein product: CASSPAPGVHEQYF.

This clonotype was counted a few times. Mismatch with germline at one junction end may stem from a read error. This chain joins TRBV12-3 or TRBV12-4 and TRBJ2-7, with 10 nucleotides matching TRBD1. The CDR3 runs 15 residues. The chain's CDR3 is CASSAGQGTSCEQYF. For the CDR3, the DNA is TGTGCCAGCAGTGCGGGACAGGGGACCTCCTGCGAGCAGTACTTC.

Notes on this clonotype: A clone one base away is much larger, so this may be a read error. The chain carries TRBV10-1 and TRBJ2-5, with D possibly being TRBD2 (5 bases). The CDR3 contains 14 residues. V lost 1 base and J 5 bases, leaving 11 bases between the germline ends. Per the germline V gene, CDR1 is WNHNN and CDR2 is SYGVQD (reference sequence). The CDR3 sequence: CASSEFYGVETQYF. CDR3 nucleotide sequence: TGCGCCAGCAGTGAGTTTTACGGGGTGGAGACCCAGTACTTC.

To note about this clonotype: A clone one base away is much larger, so this may be a read error. The gene calls are TRBV4-1 and TRBJ1-1, with a possible D match to TRBD1 (5 bases). Germline V gene sequence: CDR1 MGHRA, CDR2 YSYEKL. The CDR3 runs to 15 residues. In DNA form, the CDR3 reads TGCGCCAGCAGCCAAGGGGGCAGATTATACACTGAAGCTTCCTTT. Amino acids: CASSQGGRLYTEASF.

This clonotype was recorded at least ten times. V gene TRBV4-1 combines with J gene TRBJ1-5; D is unclear. CDR1 is MGHRA and CDR2 is YSYEKL in the germline V gene. This CDR3 has 15 residues. V was pared by 7 bases and J by 1 base, with 14 bases between. CDR3 nucleotides: TGCGCCAGCACAAAATCGTGGATGAGCAATCAGCCCCAGCATTTT. Encoded protein: CASTKSWMSNQPQHF.

This clonotype was observed many times. The chain has TRBV9 and TRBJ2-7; 12 nucleotides agree with TRBD2. Trimming cost V 3 bases and J 0 bases; bases outside gene matches: 7. The CDR3 runs 17 residues. Looked up from germline, CDR1 is SGDLS and CDR2 is YYNGEE. The CDR3 loop is CASSAGTSGFSSYEQYF. Written as DNA, the CDR3 is TGTGCCAGCAGCGCCGGGACTAGCGGGTTCAGCTCCTACGAGCAGTACTTC. Drawing the rest from reference TRBV9 and TRBJ2-7, the complete variable domain is DSGVTQTPKHLITATGQRVTLRCSPRSGDLSVYWYQQSLDQGLQFLIQYYNGEERAKGNILERFSAQQFPDLHSELNLSSLELGDSALYFCASSAGTSGFSSYEQYFGPGTRLTVT.

This clonotype was recorded many times. The chain has TRBV5-5 and TRBJ2-7; maybe TRBD2 (6 bases). The germline V gene encodes CDR1 SGHKS and CDR2 YYEKEE (reference sequence). V was clipped by 2 bases and J by 1 base, with 13 bases between them. The CDR3 spans 15 residues. For the CDR3, the DNA is TGTGCCAGCAGCTTTGCGGGGCGGAATTCCTACGAGCAGTACTTC. This gives the protein CASSFAGRNSYEQYF. The complete variable domain, with remaining parts taken from reference TRBV5-5 and TRBJ2-7, reads DAGVTQSPTHLIKTRGQQVTLRCSPISGHKSVSWYQQVLGQGPQFIFQYYEKEERGRGNFPDRFSARQFPNYSSELNVNALLLGDSALYLCASSFAGRNSYEQYFGPGTRLTVT.

This chain connects TRBV5-6 to TRBJ1-1; no clear D gene. Germline V gene data show CDR1 as SGHDT and CDR2 as YYEEEE. The CDR3 spans 13 residues. V lost 0 bases to trimming and J lost 11 bases, with 14 bases between them. This chain's CDR3 is CASSLGSTINAFF. The CDR3 bases are TGTGCCAGCAGCTTGGGGAGCACCATCAATGCTTTCTTT.

This clonotype was observed at least ten times. V and J are TRBV7-2 and TRBJ2-5; TRBD1 might be the D (5 bases). The CDR3 runs 15 residues. The ends were cut back, 5 bases at V and 4 bases at J, with 17 bases in the middle. In germline, CDR1 is SGHTA, CDR2 FQGNSA. CDR3 amino acids: CASSRLQGARETQYF. In DNA form, the CDR3 reads TGTGCCAGCAGCCGATTGCAAGGGGCAAGAGAGACCCAGTACTTC.

This clonotype was seen only a few times. This chain connects TRBV7-6 to TRBJ2-1; 13 bases are shared with TRBD2. Germline V gene sequence: CDR1 SGHVS, CDR2 FNYEAQ. The CDR3 runs to 15 residues. V lost 6 bases to trimming and J lost 4 bases; unmatched junction nucleotides: 3. In DNA, the CDR3 is TGTGCCAGCAGACAACTAGCGGGGGGGTACAATGAGCAGTTCTTC. Its translation: CASRQLAGGYNEQFF.